The source of this T cell receptor beta chain is a study of cytomegalovirus exposure and HLA in healthy donors. The CDR3 runs 14 residues. Between the trimmed V and J ends, which lost 3 bases and 3 bases, there was a span of 11 bases. In germline, CDR1 is SNHLY, CDR2 FYNNEI. In the PCR, 60 Vbeta and 13 Jbeta primers were used. Sequencing used immunoSEQ multiplex PCR; TCRdb keeps in-frame clones, though not all of them. The sample shows around 100,000 clones, roughly two thirds of them seen only once. Sequencing was done on a sample of PBMCs. This TCR was recovered from a man aged 35 to 55 in good health and CMV-seronegative. The chain combines TRBV2 with TRBJ1-1; D possibly corresponds to TRBD1 (5 bases). The CDR3 spells CASSDQGGYTEAFF. The CDR3 nucleotides are TGTGCCAGCAGTGATCAGGGAGGGTACACTGAAGCTTTCTTT.